Shown below are 10 T cell receptor beta chains from a single sample sequenced in a study of blood T cell repertoires in COVID-19 (TCRdb year 2020). The library came from the immunoSEQ multiplex PCR assay. The source is immuneACCESS, and TCRdb retained only in-frame sequences with V and J called. Part of the clones is not carried over; for the studies checked, unresolved V genes explain less than half of this, and the remainder is unexplained. This sample comprises approximately 100,000 clones, around 87% of them detected only once. The ten most abundant clones make up 11% of the sample. Sequencing input: peripheral blood. These receptors all come from a woman in her twenties or thirties with acute or convalescent COVID-19.

The chain combines TRBV7-9 with TRBJ2-3, with D maybe TRBD2 (6 bases). The CDR3 covers 16 residues. V lost 4 bases and J lost 0, with 14 bases in between. Germline V CDR1 and CDR2: SEHNR, FQNEAQ (reference sequence). CDR3 DNA: TGTGCCAGCAGCTCCCTCGCGGGGAGTAGCACAGATACGCAGTATTTT. Its protein is CASSSLAGSSTDTQYF.

This clone was observed a few times. The CDR3 bases are TGTGCCAGCACAGGGGCACACTCCAATCAGCCCCAGCATTTT. Its translation is CASTGAHSNQPQHF. This chain joins TRBV2 and TRBJ1-5; possibly TRBD1 for D (6 bases). Trimming removed 7 bases at V and 3 bases at J, with 13 bases between. The germline gives CDR1 SNHLY, CDR2 FYNNEI. The CDR3 has 14 amino acids.

The chain joins TRBV6-6 to TRBJ2-3; possibly TRBD1 for D (6 bases). Trimming took 5 bases from V and 5 from J, leaving 23 bases between them. CDR3 length: 17 amino acids. CDR1 and CDR2 (germline): MNHNY, SVGAGI (reference sequence). CDR3 in amino acids: CASSPRQEPTFGDTQYF. CDR3 nucleotides: TGTGCCAGCAGTCCGAGACAGGAACCCACATTCGGAGATACGCAGTATTTT.

The rearrangement uses TRBV18 and TRBJ1-1; D possibly corresponds to TRBD1 (5 bases). The CDR3 length is 14 residues. The V gene lost 4 bases and the J gene lost 0 bases, with 9 bases spanning the gap. Germline lookup yields CDR1 KGHSH and CDR2 LQKENI. CDR3: CASSQTAMNTEAFF. DNA for the CDR3: TGTGCCAGCTCACAGACAGCGATGAACACTGAAGCTTTCTTT.

This clone was seen only a few times. The chain joins TRBV23-1 to TRBJ1-5; 7 bases line up with TRBD1. TRBV23-1 falls under the ORF class, with uncertain function. The V segment lost 11 bases and the J segment 6 bases; nucleotides outside the gene matches: 7. This CDR3 contains 12 residues. The CDR3 bases are TGCGCCGGACAGGAGAGGGGTCAGCCCCAGCATTTT. Encoded protein: CAGQERGQPQHF.

The V call is TRBV24-1, the J call TRBJ2-3; 10 bases fit TRBD1. The CDR3 loop spans 17 amino acids. Germline CDR1 is KGHDR and CDR2 is SFDVKD. Losses at the gene ends were 4 bases for V and 0 bases for J; bases not matched to a gene: 6. The CDR3 spells CATSDSTGGLSTDTQYF. CDR3 sequence (DNA): TGTGCCACCAGTGACTCGACAGGGGGCCTCAGCACAGATACGCAGTATTTT.

This rearrangement joins TRBV19 to TRBJ2-2, with TRBD1 matching 7 bases. V was clipped by 3 bases and J by 0 bases; unmatched bases: 4. The CDR3 sequence is 16 residues long. Germline-derived CDR1 and CDR2 are LNHDA and SQIVND (reference sequence). CDR3 DNA sequence: TGTGCCAGTAGTATCCTTGGGACAGCGAACACCGGGGAGCTGTTTTTT. Residues: CASSILGTANTGELFF.

V is TRBV10-3 and J is TRBJ1-1; D may be TRBD1 (6 bases). The CDR3 spans 13 residues. CDR1 is ENHRY and CDR2 is SYGVKD in the germline V gene. Trimming cost V 1 base and J 11 bases, with 14 bases left between them. The CDR3: CAISELQGTGAFF. CDR3 bases: TGTGCCATCAGTGAGTTACAGGGAACGGGGGCTTTCTTT.

This chain uses TRBV7-9 with TRBJ1-1, with D uncertain. The CDR3 has 13 residues. The V end lost 5 bases, the J end lost 3 bases, and 10 bases lay between the germline ends. CDR1 and CDR2 from the germline V gene are SEHNR and FQNEAQ (reference sequence). As DNA, the CDR3 is TGTGCCAGCAGCCAGTCGCGGGACACTGAAGCTTTCTTT. Its translation is CASSQSRDTEAFF.

This clone was seen once. The chain links TRBV18 to TRBJ1-3, with a tentative D call TRBD1 (5 bases). The germline V gene encodes CDR1 KGHSH and CDR2 LQKENI. The CDR3 spans 14 residues. V shed 1 base and J shed 2 bases, with 6 bases lying between them. CDR3 sequence: CASSPQGTGNTIYF. The CDR3 DNA reads as TGTGCCAGCTCACCACAGGGGACTGGAAACACCATATATTTT.